The sequence of this T cell receptor beta chain was determined in a study of cytomegalovirus exposure and HLA in healthy donors. The PCR made use of 60 Vbeta and 13 Jbeta primers. Sequencing was performed with immunoSEQ multiplex PCR; in TCRdb, only in-frame clones are kept and a portion is missing. Here the sample spans 95,000 to 150,000 clones, around two thirds being singletons. The sequenced sample consisted of PBMCs. The source of this sequence is a woman aged 40 to 50 in good health and CMV-seropositive.

The CDR3 protein is CASSLIDRANLNTEAFF. The DNA for the CDR3 is TGTGCCAGCAGCCTTATTGACAGGGCGAACTTGAACACTGAAGCTTTCTTT. The rearrangement uses TRBV4-2 and TRBJ1-1; 7 bases agree with TRBD1. The V gene's germline CDR1 is LGHNA and CDR2 YNFKEQ. This CDR3 is built from 17 residues. V trimming: 4 bases; J trimming: 0 bases; junction bases outside the gene matches: 11.